This entry lists 5 T cell receptor beta chains sequenced from one sample in a study of T cell changes during pregnancy in multiple sclerosis. Assay: immunoSEQ multiplex PCR; the TCRdb copy retains only in-frame clones and omits some. The sample yields around 49,000 clones, 80% to 95% seen once. The source was CD4+ T cells from peripheral blood mononuclear cells, collected after pregnancy. These receptors were obtained from a female donor in good health, enrolled as a control in a pregnancy study.

The chain combines TRBV6-1 with TRBJ2-5; D is ambiguous. V shed 7 bases and J shed 3 bases, with 6 bases lying between them. The CDR3 is 11 residues long. Per germline, CDR1 MNHNS and CDR2 SASEGT. The CDR3 nucleotides read TGTGCCAGCACGGTTAAAGAGACCCAGTACTTC. The encoded protein is CASTVKETQYF.

The chain joins TRBV5-4 to TRBJ1-1, with D tentatively TRBD1 (6 bases). V was cut by 4 bases and J by 2 bases, with 18 bases left in between. The CDR3 length is 16 residues. Germline loops: CDR1 SGHNT, CDR2 YYREEE (reference sequence). The CDR3 sequence is CASSASIDRYNTEAFF. The CDR3 DNA sequence: TGTGCCAGCAGCGCTTCGATAGACAGGTATAACACTGAAGCTTTCTTT.

The chain uses TRBV10-1 and TRBJ2-3, with D perhaps TRBD2 (6 bases). The CDR3 is 16 amino acids. The germline V gene has CDR1 WNHNN and CDR2 SYGVQD (reference sequence). V lost 10 bases to trimming and J lost 6 bases, with 26 bases between them. CDR3 DNA: TGCGCCATTCGGGACTCTATCTTACCCGAGTCGGATACGCAGTATTTT. Translating gives CAIRDSILPESDTQYF.

The gene calls are TRBV5-5 and TRBJ1-4; the match to TRBD1 covers 8 bases. The CDR3 is 15 amino acids. Germline CDR1 SGHKS, CDR2 YYEKEE (reference sequence). V dropped 7 bases and J dropped 7; count of bases not matched to a gene: 12. This CDR3 reads CASSPSGTGGEKLFF. The CDR3 DNA reads as TGTGCCAGCTCTCCTTCCGGGACAGGAGGTGAAAAACTGTTTTTT. The full variable domain, in which reference TRBV5-5 and TRBJ1-4 provide the parts outside the CDR3, is DAGVTQSPTHLIKTRGQQVTLRCSPISGHKSVSWYQQVLGQGPQFIFQYYEKEERGRGNFPDRFSARQFPNYSSELNVNALLLGDSALYLCASSPSGTGGEKLFFGSGTQLSVL.

V usage is TRBV19 and J usage is TRBJ1-2; D is perhaps TRBD1 (5 bases). Trimming shortened V by 1 base and J by 3 bases, and 12 bases separated the two germline ends. Per the germline V gene, CDR1 is LNHDA and CDR2 is SQIVND (reference sequence). The CDR3 is 15 residues long. The CDR3 coding sequence is TGTGCCAGTAGTATAGTCCAGGGCAGTTACTATGGCTACACCTTC. This encodes CASSIVQGSYYGYTF.